This T cell receptor (beta chain) was profiled in a study of blood T cells in healthy people across ages. Study results and limitations: Lack of knowledge of donor CMV status possibly confounded expanded clonotype changes. The authors considered diversity estimates from one million T cells to be underestimates. When set beside aged donors, long-lived donors presented more naive CD4+ cells and higher diversity.

A note on this clonotype: No antigen is known for it.

Drawn from each donor were around 10 milliliters of peripheral blood. Then a second PCR, running roughly 7 to 11 cycles, was carried out with a sample-barcoded 5' primer and a J-beta primer mix. TCRdb redid the calling of the 5' RACE reads with MiXCR, one entry per CDR3 protein. The sample gives about 1.4 million distinct CDR3 sequences, around 59% of which show up once; roughly 7% is in the top ten. V lost 6 bases, J lost 6 bases, and 11 bases lay in between. The CDR3 spans 12 residues. Per germline, CDR1 MDHEN and CDR2 SYDVKM. The receptor's source is a man between 18 and 35 years old in good health. Sequenced sample: blood. The rearrangement uses TRBV28 and TRBJ1-2; D is unclear. The CDR3 bases are TGTGCCAGCAGGCCGCGTAGGGATGGCTACACCTTC. This sequence encodes CASRPRRDGYTF.